The 14 T cell receptor beta chains presented below share a single source sample, sequenced in a study of cytomegalovirus exposure and HLA in healthy donors. PCR used 60 Vbeta primers and 13 Jbeta primers. Assay used: immunoSEQ multiplex PCR; TCRdb lists only in-frame clones, some missing. Its listing shows around 150,000 clones. The specimen was PBMCs. These receptors were taken from a man aged 25 to 40 in good health and CMV-seronegative.

As concerns this clone: Other DNA sequences of this sample code for an identical CDR3. The chain combines TRBV28 with TRBJ2-2; a possible D gene is TRBD1 (5 bases). Germline assignment: CDR1 MDHEN and CDR2 SYDVKM. Trimming cost V 3 bases and J 4 bases, with 15 bases left between them. The CDR3 contains 16 residues. The CDR3 is CASSLNLADITGELFF. CDR3 DNA: TGTGCCAGCAGTTTGAACCTGGCGGACATCACCGGGGAGCTGTTTTTT.

This chain joins TRBV18 and TRBJ2-1, with 12 nucleotides matching TRBD2. CDR3 length: 20 amino acids. CDR1 is KGHSH and CDR2 is LQKENI in the germline V gene. Trimming removed 1 base from V and 8 bases from J; junction bases left unmatched: 18. CDR3 sequence reads: CASSPRPLALLAGGRYEQFF. The CDR3 DNA is TGTGCCAGCTCACCACGACCCCTGGCCTTACTAGCGGGAGGACGCTATGAGCAGTTCTTC.

V usage is TRBV6-5 and J usage is TRBJ2-5; D is undetermined. The V end was cut by 5 bases, the J end by 2 bases, with 9 bases between. The length of the CDR3 is 13 residues. Germline-derived CDR1 and CDR2 are MNHEY and SVGAGI. The CDR3 DNA follows: TGTGCCAGCAGTCCTGTATATCAAGAGACCCAGTACTTC. This translates into CASSPVYQETQYF.

V gene TRBV5-6 combines with J gene TRBJ1-2; 7 bases line up with TRBD1. Trimming took 0 bases from V and 5 from J; bases not matched to a gene: 1. Looked up from germline, CDR1 is SGHDT and CDR2 is YYEEEE. This CDR3 spans 13 amino acids. CDR3 DNA: TGTGCCAGCAGCTTGGACAGGGGATATGGCTACACCTTC. Amino acid sequence: CASSLDRGYGYTF.

The chain is built from TRBV6-5 and TRBJ1-1, with TRBD1 matching 12 bases. The CDR3 loop spans 14 amino acids. V lost 6 bases, J lost 10 bases, and 9 bases stayed unmatched. Per germline, CDR1 MNHEY and CDR2 SVGAGI. CDR3 sequence: CASSPGDRGLVAFF. The CDR3 DNA reads as TGTGCCAGCAGCCCCGGGGACAGGGGGCTGGTAGCTTTCTTT.

DNA for the CDR3: TGTGCCAGCAGCTTGGCCGGAGGGGATAACAATCAGCCCCAGCATTTT. Its translation: CASSLAGGDNNQPQHF. V usage is TRBV5-8 and J usage is TRBJ1-5; weak D call: TRBD1 (5 bases). This CDR3 spans 16 amino acids. Germline CDR1 is SGHTS and CDR2 is YDEGEE. The V end was cut by 0 bases, the J end by 3 bases, with 13 bases between.

CDR3 in amino acids: CASSFGGGQETQYF. CDR3 bases: TGTGCCAGCAGCTTCGGGGGTGGGCAAGAGACCCAGTACTTC. The chain combines TRBV7-9 with TRBJ2-5, with TRBD2 as a possible D gene (6 bases). Trimming shortened V by 3 bases and J by 2 bases, and 10 bases separated the two germline ends. This CDR3 has 14 residues. Germline V gives CDR1 SEHNR, CDR2 FQNEAQ (reference sequence).

The chain joins TRBV6-5 to TRBJ1-1; D is perhaps TRBD1 (5 bases). V was shortened by 4 bases and J by 2 bases, with 8 bases between the two germline ends. CDR1 and CDR2 (germline): MNHEY, SVGAGI. The CDR3 covers 13 residues. CDR3 in DNA: TGTGCCAGCAGTTCGACAGATAACACTGAAGCTTTCTTT. This sequence encodes CASSSTDNTEAFF.

The chain combines TRBV5-1 with TRBJ2-2; 7 bases align to TRBD1. The CDR3 length is 15 residues. J lost 4 bases, V lost 1 base, and 4 bases had no gene match. Germline assignment: CDR1 SGHRS and CDR2 YFSETQ. The DNA for the CDR3 is TGCGCCAGCAGCTTGTGGGGACAGACCACCGGGGAGCTGTTTTTT. It encodes CASSLWGQTTGELFF.

V and J are TRBV9 and TRBJ2-1, with 10 bases identical to TRBD2. This CDR3 has 16 residues. The V gene's germline CDR1 is SGDLS and CDR2 YYNGEE. V shed 4 bases and J 5 bases; nucleotides not matched to a gene: 9. In DNA, the CDR3 is TGTGCCAGCAGCCCATCCGGGACTAGCGCAAACAATGAGCAGTTCTTC. Its protein product is CASSPSGTSANNEQFF.

This chain links TRBV5-1 with TRBJ2-7, with a tentative D call TRBD1 (5 bases). This CDR3 contains 12 residues. Germline loops: CDR1 SGHRS, CDR2 YFSETQ. V lost 4 bases to trimming and J lost 2 bases, with 7 bases between them. The CDR3 DNA is TGCGCCAGCAGCACAGGAACCTACGAGCAGTACTTC. It specifies CASSTGTYEQYF.

The V gene is TRBV2, the J gene TRBJ2-3; 9 bases fit TRBD2. CDR3 length: 16 residues. With V trimmed by 4 bases and J by 4 bases, 9 bases remained unmatched. Per germline, CDR1 SNHLY and CDR2 FYNNEI. The CDR3 is CASSAVVASGADTQYF. CDR3 DNA sequence: TGTGCCAGCAGTGCAGTCGTGGCTAGCGGGGCAGATACGCAGTATTTT.

J is TRBJ1-4 and V is TRBV18; D remains unclear. The CDR3 covers 15 residues. Per germline, CDR1 KGHSH and CDR2 LQKENI. With 0 bases removed from V and 12 bases from J, the gap between germline ends came to 17 bases. The DNA of the CDR3 is TGTGCCAGCTCACCACCTCCCCTCAGAGGGTCGCAACTGTTTTTT. It codes for CASSPPPLRGSQLFF.

The chain employs TRBV6-1 and TRBJ2-5; perhaps TRBD1 as D (5 bases). Germline loops: CDR1 MNHNS, CDR2 SASEGT. V shed 0 bases and J shed 5 bases, with 13 bases lying between them. The CDR3 has 15 residues. The CDR3 nucleotides read TGTGCCAGCAGTGAAGCGTCAGGGTCAGGGGAGACCCAGTACTTC. Its translation is CASSEASGSGETQYF.